Listed below are T cell receptor beta chains from one sample, sequenced in a study of technical replicates of blood from several donors. Measured with immunoSEQ multiplex PCR; TCRdb has only the in-frame clones, and not every one. The sample holds about 79,000 clones; approximately 91% are singletons and the top ten take roughly 0.37%. The sequenced sample consisted of T cells isolated from PBMCs. The receptors originated from a human donor in good health. Some clones in this sample may be carry-over from other donors' samples. The CDR3 runs from the conserved cysteine through the conserved F or W. The D gene is left open where the match is weak. Part of the rows lack a size; the others show once, few, many or a class for expanded clones.

v_gene: TRBV19
j_gene: TRBJ2-7
abundance: -
d_gene: TRBD1
CDR3nt: TGTGCCAGTAGTCTCTCGGGACAGGGGTGGTACGAGCAGTACTTC
CDR3aa: CASSLSGQGWYEQYF

v_gene: TRBV27
j_gene: TRBJ2-1
abundance: -
d_gene: TRBD1
CDR3nt: TGTGCCAGCAGTCCCAGCAGGGGGCGAGAGCAGTTCTTC
CDR3aa: CASSPSRGREQFF

v_gene: TRBV30
j_gene: TRBJ2-2
abundance: -
d_gene: -
CDR3nt: TGTGCCTGGAGATTGTGGGAGAAGAACACCGGGGAGCTGTTTTTT
CDR3aa: CAWRLWEKNTGELFF

v_gene: TRBV7-2
j_gene: TRBJ2-7
abundance: once
d_gene: TRBD2
CDR3nt: TGTGCCAGCAGCGAGACTAGCGGCTCCTACGAGCAGTACTTC
CDR3aa: CASSETSGSYEQYF

v_gene: TRBV4-3
j_gene: TRBJ2-7
abundance: -
d_gene: TRBD1
CDR3nt: TGCGCCAGCAGCCAAGGGTCGCAGGGGGCGGCCGAGCAGTACTTC
CDR3aa: CASSQGSQGAAEQYF

v_gene: TRBV28
j_gene: TRBJ2-5
abundance: -
d_gene: TRBD2
CDR3nt: TGTGCCAGCAGCATCAGCGGGAGTGGAAAGACCCAGTACTTC
CDR3aa: CASSISGSGKTQYF

v_gene: TRBV5-4
j_gene: TRBJ1-3
abundance: -
d_gene: TRBD1
CDR3nt: TGTGCCAGCAGCGGGGGGACAGAACGTACCCTCTCTGGAAACACCATATATTTT
CDR3aa: CASSGGTERTLSGNTIYF

v_gene: TRBV19
j_gene: TRBJ1-1
abundance: -
d_gene: -
CDR3nt: TGTGCCAGTAGTACGATGGACAGATACACTGAAGCTTTCTTT
CDR3aa: CASSTMDRYTEAFF

v_gene: TRBV28
j_gene: TRBJ2-5
abundance: -
d_gene: TRBD1
CDR3nt: TGTGCCAGCAGCGGACAGGGGGTTCGGGGGGGAGCCCAGTACTTC
CDR3aa: CASSGQGVRGGAQYF

v_gene: TRBV28
j_gene: TRBJ2-1
abundance: -
d_gene: TRBD1
CDR3nt: TGTGCCAGCAGCCCCCCCGGGACAGGGGCCAATGAGCAGTTCTTC
CDR3aa: CASSPPGTGANEQFF

v_gene: TRBV29-1
j_gene: TRBJ1-2
abundance: -
d_gene: -
CDR3nt: TGCAGCGTTGAAGTTGCTCAAATAGGGACTTATAACTATGGCTACACCTTC
CDR3aa: CSVEVAQIGTYNYGYTF

v_gene: TRBV4-3
j_gene: TRBJ2-1
abundance: -
d_gene: TRBD2
CDR3nt: TGCGCCAGCAGCCTGGGACTAGCGCAGTACAATGAGCAGTTCTTC
CDR3aa: CASSLGLAQYNEQFF

v_gene: TRBV19
j_gene: TRBJ2-1
abundance: -
d_gene: -
CDR3nt: TGTGCCAGTAGTGGTCTAGGGCTAGCAGAGTACAATGAGCAGTTCTTC
CDR3aa: CASSGLGLAEYNEQFF

v_gene: TRBV19
j_gene: TRBJ1-1
abundance: -
d_gene: -
CDR3nt: TGTGCCAGTTATGCCCGGGACATGAACACTGAAGCTTTCTTT
CDR3aa: CASYARDMNTEAFF

v_gene: TRBV2
j_gene: TRBJ1-5
abundance: -
d_gene: -
CDR3nt: TGTGCCAGCAGTGAAGAACAGATCAATCAGCCCCAGCATTTT
CDR3aa: CASSEEQINQPQHF

v_gene: TRBV2
j_gene: TRBJ2-6
abundance: -
d_gene: -
CDR3nt: TGTGCCAGCAGTGAGAGGGAAGCTGGGGCCAACGTCCTGACTTTC
CDR3aa: CASSEREAGANVLTF

v_gene: TRBV29-1
j_gene: TRBJ2-5
abundance: -
d_gene: -
CDR3nt: TGCAGCGTCAGACCGTCTGGACGGACCGAGGGGACCCAGTACTTC
CDR3aa: CSVRPSGRTEGTQYF

v_gene: TRBV30
j_gene: TRBJ2-7
abundance: -
d_gene: TRBD2
CDR3nt: TGTGCCTCACAGAGGACTAGCGGGAGGGCCGAGCAGTACTTC
CDR3aa: CASQRTSGRAEQYF

v_gene: TRBV15
j_gene: TRBJ2-7
abundance: -
d_gene: -
CDR3nt: TGTGCCACCAGCAGAGATCGAGGACTTCGGGAGCAGTACTTC
CDR3aa: CATSRDRGLREQYF

v_gene: TRBV10-3
j_gene: TRBJ2-7
abundance: -
d_gene: -
CDR3nt: TGTGCCATCAGTGCAGGGGTCGGCTACGAGCAGTACTTC
CDR3aa: CAISAGVGYEQYF

v_gene: TRBV9
j_gene: TRBJ1-4
abundance: -
d_gene: TRBD1
CDR3nt: TGTGCCAGCAGCGCGGACAGGGGAACTAATGAAAAACTGTTTTTT
CDR3aa: CASSADRGTNEKLFF

v_gene: TRBV10-3
j_gene: TRBJ2-3
abundance: -
d_gene: TRBD1
CDR3nt: TGTGCCATCAGGATCGGACAGGAGTCAACAGATACGCAGTATTTT
CDR3aa: CAIRIGQESTDTQYF

v_gene: TRBV29-1
j_gene: TRBJ1-3
abundance: once
d_gene: -
CDR3nt: TGCAGCGTTGGAGATCCAGACTCTGGAAACACCATATATTTT
CDR3aa: CSVGDPDSGNTIYF

v_gene: TRBV28
j_gene: TRBJ2-1
abundance: once
d_gene: -
CDR3nt: TGTGCCAGCAGCGGACTGCCGCCAAATGAGCAGTTCTTC
CDR3aa: CASSGLPPNEQFF

v_gene: TRBV11-3
j_gene: TRBJ2-7
abundance: -
d_gene: TRBD1
CDR3nt: TGTGCCAGCAGTCAGCCGGGACAGGCGAACTACGAGCAGTACTTC
CDR3aa: CASSQPGQANYEQYF

v_gene: TRBV23-1
j_gene: TRBJ2-7
abundance: -
d_gene: -
CDR3nt: TGTAGAACAGGGACGCTATACGAGCAGTACTTC
CDR3aa: CRTGTLYEQYF

v_gene: TRBV7-9
j_gene: TRBJ1-1
abundance: -
d_gene: -
CDR3nt: TGTGCCAGCAGCTTAGCGCTACAGGGCACTGAAGCTTTCTTT
CDR3aa: CASSLALQGTEAFF

v_gene: TRBV7-3
j_gene: TRBJ1-1
abundance: -
d_gene: TRBD1
CDR3nt: TGTGCCAGCAGCTTAACAGGGGACAGACATGAAGCTTTCTTT
CDR3aa: CASSLTGDRHEAFF

v_gene: TRBV9
j_gene: TRBJ2-1
abundance: -
d_gene: -
CDR3nt: TGTGCCAGCAGCGTAGGCCTCGGAAGCGCTAATGAGCAGTTCTTC
CDR3aa: CASSVGLGSANEQFF

v_gene: TRBV9
j_gene: TRBJ2-5
abundance: -
d_gene: -
CDR3nt: TGTGCCAGCAGCGCCCCCGTCGAGACTGAGACCCAGTACTTC
CDR3aa: CASSAPVETETQYF

v_gene: TRBV15
j_gene: TRBJ2-7
abundance: -
d_gene: TRBD2
CDR3nt: TGTGCCACCAGCAGAGGGACTAGCGGCTACGAGCAGTACTTC
CDR3aa: CATSRGTSGYEQYF

v_gene: TRBV28
j_gene: TRBJ2-7
abundance: -
d_gene: TRBD2
CDR3nt: TGTGCCAGCAGTCCCCAGGGAGGGGAGCAGTACTTC
CDR3aa: CASSPQGGEQYF

v_gene: TRBV7-6
j_gene: TRBJ2-7
abundance: -
d_gene: -
CDR3nt: TGTGCCAGCAGCGCGGGACTGAGTCCCGAGCAGTACTTC
CDR3aa: CASSAGLSPEQYF

v_gene: TRBV19
j_gene: TRBJ2-7
abundance: -
d_gene: -
CDR3nt: TGTGCCAGTAGTATTATAGGGGTATCCTACGAGCAGTACTTC
CDR3aa: CASSIIGVSYEQYF

v_gene: TRBV11-3
j_gene: TRBJ1-1
abundance: -
d_gene: -
CDR3nt: TGTGCCAGCACCTTACAGGGAAACACTGAAGCTTTCTTT
CDR3aa: CASTLQGNTEAFF

v_gene: TRBV29-1
j_gene: TRBJ2-1
abundance: -
d_gene: -
CDR3nt: TGCAGCGGCGCCGGGACATACAATGAGCAGTTCTTC
CDR3aa: CSGAGTYNEQFF

v_gene: TRBV25-1
j_gene: TRBJ2-7
abundance: -
d_gene: TRBD2
CDR3nt: TGTGCCAGCAGTCAACCGGGACTAGCGAGTTACGAGCAGTACTTC
CDR3aa: CASSQPGLASYEQYF

v_gene: TRBV5-6
j_gene: TRBJ2-7
abundance: -
d_gene: -
CDR3nt: TGTGCCAGCAGCTTAGTGTCTTGGGAGCTCAACGAGCAGTACTTC
CDR3aa: CASSLVSWELNEQYF

v_gene: TRBV18
j_gene: TRBJ2-5
abundance: -
d_gene: -
CDR3nt: TGTGCCAGCTCAGGAACAGGAGCTCAAGAGACCCAGTACTTC
CDR3aa: CASSGTGAQETQYF

v_gene: TRBV28
j_gene: TRBJ2-7
abundance: -
d_gene: -
CDR3nt: TGTGCCAGCAGTTTCCCGGACACCACCTACGAGCAGTACTTC
CDR3aa: CASSFPDTTYEQYF

v_gene: TRBV6-5
j_gene: TRBJ1-4
abundance: -
d_gene: -
CDR3nt: TGTGCCAGCCGCGAGGGACGGGAGAGAGGAAAACTGTTTTTT
CDR3aa: CASREGRERGKLFF

v_gene: TRBV28
j_gene: TRBJ2-3
abundance: -
d_gene: TRBD1
CDR3nt: TGTGCCAGCAGTTTATCTTTTACAGGGGCCACAGATACGCAGTATTTT
CDR3aa: CASSLSFTGATDTQYF

v_gene: TRBV12-1
j_gene: TRBJ1-2
abundance: -
d_gene: -
CDR3nt: TGTGCCAGCAGGGGACAGGGGGGTGATGGCTACACCTTC
CDR3aa: CASRGQGGDGYTF

v_gene: TRBV6-5
j_gene: TRBJ1-6
abundance: -
d_gene: -
CDR3nt: TGTGCCAGCAAAGGGGCCGTTAATTCACCCCTCCACTTT
CDR3aa: CASKGAVNSPLHF

v_gene: TRBV12-5
j_gene: TRBJ2-1
abundance: -
d_gene: TRBD1
CDR3nt: TGTGCTAGTGGTCCTCACGACAGGGATACCGGTGAGCAGTTCTTC
CDR3aa: CASGPHDRDTGEQFF

v_gene: TRBV2
j_gene: TRBJ2-7
abundance: -
d_gene: TRBD1
CDR3nt: TGTGCCGGCGCTTGGGACAGTGAGACCTACGAGCAGTACTTC
CDR3aa: CAGAWDSETYEQYF

v_gene: TRBV28
j_gene: TRBJ2-7
abundance: -
d_gene: TRBD1
CDR3nt: TGTGCCAGCACCCCCCCTCCGGGACAGGGATTCTACGAGCAGTACTTC
CDR3aa: CASTPPPGQGFYEQYF

v_gene: TRBV28
j_gene: TRBJ1-2
abundance: -
d_gene: TRBD1
CDR3nt: TGTGCCAGCAGTTTTATGACAGGGGCGACTAACTATGGCTACACCTTC
CDR3aa: CASSFMTGATNYGYTF

v_gene: TRBV19
j_gene: TRBJ1-4
abundance: -
d_gene: TRBD1
CDR3nt: TGTGCCAGTAGCAGACAGGGAATAAGTGAAAAACTGTTTTTT
CDR3aa: CASSRQGISEKLFF

v_gene: TRBV6-6
j_gene: TRBJ2-7
abundance: -
d_gene: TRBD1
CDR3nt: TGTGCCAGTTCAACAGGGGCCTACGAGCAGTACTTC
CDR3aa: CASSTGAYEQYF